The source of this TCR beta chain is a study of naive and memory T cell subsets. J was trimmed by 0 bases and V by 1 base; bases with no gene match: 0. The CDR3 contains 15 residues. From germline, CDR1 is LGHNA and CDR2 YNFKEQ. The beta constant-region primer was an equimolar mix of two oligonucleotides covering TRBC1 and TRBC2. MiXCR was run by TCRdb on the UMI-ligation and nested PCR reads, yielding one entry per CDR3 protein. This repertoire shows over 2,500 distinct CDR3 sequences, roughly 8% found once; its top ten account for 65% to 80%. The chain links TRBV4-2 to TRBJ2-7; 10 nucleotides align to TRBD1. The source material was effector memory CD8+ T cells from blood. Subset described: effector memory, CD45RA- CD27-. The clonotype comes from a human donor in good health. The CDR3: CASSQGTGGSYEQYF. CDR3 sequence (DNA): TGTGCCAGCAGCCAAGGGACAGGGGGCTCCTACGAGCAGTACTTC.